These 7 T cell receptor beta chains share one sample of origin, sequenced in a study of shared clonotypes between healthy human individuals. Data came from immunoSEQ multiplex PCR; TCRdb stores just in-frame clones and leaves some out. The sample has roughly 1 million clones; around 76% are singletons. Input material: memory CD4+ T cells sorted from blood. Subset reported: CD45RA-negative fraction. The receptors were sampled from a man aged 18 to 30 in good health.

The genes are TRBV6-6 and TRBJ2-2, with TRBD2 as a possible D gene (5 bases). Per germline, CDR1 MNHNY and CDR2 SVGAGI (reference sequence). Trimming removed 2 bases from V and 2 bases from J, with 9 bases in between. The CDR3 totals 15 residues. The CDR3 protein is CASSYLGLNTGELFF. The CDR3 DNA reads as TGTGCCAGCAGTTACCTTGGACTTAACACCGGGGAGCTGTTTTTT.

J is TRBJ2-3 and V is TRBV9; TRBD1 aligns across 9 bases. The CDR3 runs 17 residues. Germline CDR1 and CDR2: SGDLS and YYNGEE. The ends lost 0 bases at V and 2 bases at J; junction bases unmatched: 7. The CDR3 DNA is TGTGCCAGCAGCGTAGCGGGACAGGGTATTTTCACAGATACGCAGTATTTT. It yields the protein CASSVAGQGIFTDTQYF.

About this clone itself: With a much larger clone just one base away, this may be a read error. The sample contains more than one DNA sequence encoding this CDR3. The genes are TRBV6-1 and TRBJ1-1; D call uncertain. Germline V gene data show CDR1 as MNHNS and CDR2 as SASEGT. Trimming removed 10 bases from V and 5 bases from J, with 14 bases in between. The CDR3 consists of 12 residues. The CDR3 DNA follows: TGTGCCACCACGGTAGGGAGTACTGAAGCTTTCTTT. It specifies CATTVGSTEAFF.

The chain uses TRBV7-2 and TRBJ2-1; no firm D call. Trimming shortened V by 8 bases and J by 0 bases, and 17 bases separated the two germline ends. This CDR3 spans 16 amino acids. Germline CDR1 and CDR2: SGHTA and FQGNSA. The chain's CDR3 is CASALLGMSSYNEQFF. Written as DNA, the CDR3 is TGTGCCAGCGCACTATTGGGTATGAGCTCCTACAATGAGCAGTTCTTC.

This clone was counted a few times. The junction differs from germline at one of its ends, possibly a read error. The V and J genes are TRBV11-1 and TRBJ2-5; TRBD2 might be the D (5 bases). This CDR3 is 16 amino acids long. Germline-derived CDR1 and CDR2 are SGHAT and FQDESV (reference sequence). CDR3 nucleotides: TGTGCCAGCAGCTGGATAGAGGGTAGTCCAAGAGAGTCCCAGTACTTC. It yields the protein CASSWIEGSPRESQYF.

This chain uses TRBV5-1 with TRBJ1-2; D not certain. V was cut by 6 bases and J by 7 bases, with 13 bases left in between. Per the germline V gene, CDR1 is SGHRS and CDR2 is YFSETQ. The CDR3 is 12 residues long. The CDR3 DNA reads as TGCGCCAGCACGCTCTCCGGGGTTGGCTACACCTTC. It specifies CASTLSGVGYTF.

This clone was counted only a few times. CDR3 sequence reads: CAWHAADYGYTF. The CDR3 DNA reads as TGTGCCTGGCACGCAGCGGACTATGGCTACACCTTC. The chain has TRBV30 and TRBJ1-2; no definite D call. CDR3 length: 12 residues. V was shortened by 5 bases and J by 3 bases, with 10 bases between the two germline ends. Per the germline V gene, CDR1 is GTSNPN and CDR2 is SVGIG (reference sequence). Drawing the rest from reference TRBV30 and TRBJ1-2, the complete variable domain is SQTIHQWPATLVQPVGSPLSLECTVEGTSNPNLYWYRQAAGRGLQLLFYSVGIGQISSEVPQNLSASRPQDRQFILSSKKLLLSDSGFYLCAWHAADYGYTFGSGTRLTVV.